The text below deals with one TCR beta chain. These data come from a study of Ad26.COV2.S vaccination and SARS-CoV-2 variants. Study overall: Donor was one of the participants in the Ad26.COV2.S arm of the COV1001 trial.

The CDR3 consists of 11 residues. V lost 8 bases and J lost 1, with 8 bases in between. CDR1 and CDR2 from the germline V gene are SQVTM and ANQGSEA. Treatment here: some 20 received Ad26.COV2.S at low or high dose, single or two shots; roughly five received placebo; per-sample allocation not given. Sample collection was performed on day 63 after the first vaccine or placebo injection. TCRdb keeps only in-frame clones here, not all; method: immunoSEQ multiplex PCR. This sample carries hundreds of thousands of clones, about 88% of them seen once, and the ten largest clones take about 2.4%. This rearrangement joins TRBV29-1 to TRBJ1-1; no clear D. This clonotype originated in a person aged 18 to 59 who received the Ad26.COV2.S COVID-19 vaccine or a placebo. The starting material was peripheral blood, obtained in a trial of Ad26.COV2.S vaccine versus placebo. The CDR3 coding sequence is TGCAGCACCATAACGAACACTGAAGCTTTCTTT. Translating gives CSTITNTEAFF.